This T cell receptor (beta chain) was profiled in a study of blood T cell repertoires in COVID-19. In the study overall: COVID-19 samples, acute and convalescent, were from the United States, Italy and Spain. T cells, B-cell-depleted T cells, or PBMCs provided the cDNA or gDNA that served as material.

Data came from immunoSEQ multiplex PCR; TCRdb stores just in-frame clones and leaves some out. The profile covers over 100,000 clones, with 84% appearing a single time and 3% to 4.5% taken by the ten largest. The CDR3 is 11 amino acids. V lost 6 bases, J lost 10 bases, and 2 bases stayed unmatched. Germline V gene data show CDR1 as MDHEN and CDR2 as SYDVKM. The V call is TRBV28, the J call TRBJ1-4; 7 nucleotides agree with TRBD1. The sequenced material came from PBMCs or T cells enriched from blood (not recorded which). The clonotype comes from a woman aged 25 to 39 who had recovered from COVID-19. The CDR3 DNA reads TGTGCCAGCAGCCCAGGGGGAAAACTGTTTTTT. Translation: CASSPGGKLFF.